This T cell receptor (beta chain) was obtained from a study of blood T cell repertoires in COVID-19. This clone was seen just once. Clones were sequenced by immunoSEQ multiplex PCR, and TCRdb holds only the in-frame ones, with some missing. This sample has about 430,000 clones, with about 88% found just once. This sequence originates from a woman in her late teens or twenties who had been exposed to COVID-19. The sample taken for sequencing was PBMCs or T cells enriched from blood (not recorded which).

CDR3 sequence: CASSPQGANTGELFF. For the CDR3, the DNA is TGTGCCAGCAGCCCGCAGGGGGCGAACACCGGGGAGCTGTTTTTT. The chain employs TRBV5-5 and TRBJ2-2; TRBD1 aligns across 7 bases. J lost 0 bases, V lost 4 bases, and 3 bases had no gene match. Germline loops: CDR1 SGHKS, CDR2 YYEKEE (reference sequence). The CDR3 covers 15 residues.